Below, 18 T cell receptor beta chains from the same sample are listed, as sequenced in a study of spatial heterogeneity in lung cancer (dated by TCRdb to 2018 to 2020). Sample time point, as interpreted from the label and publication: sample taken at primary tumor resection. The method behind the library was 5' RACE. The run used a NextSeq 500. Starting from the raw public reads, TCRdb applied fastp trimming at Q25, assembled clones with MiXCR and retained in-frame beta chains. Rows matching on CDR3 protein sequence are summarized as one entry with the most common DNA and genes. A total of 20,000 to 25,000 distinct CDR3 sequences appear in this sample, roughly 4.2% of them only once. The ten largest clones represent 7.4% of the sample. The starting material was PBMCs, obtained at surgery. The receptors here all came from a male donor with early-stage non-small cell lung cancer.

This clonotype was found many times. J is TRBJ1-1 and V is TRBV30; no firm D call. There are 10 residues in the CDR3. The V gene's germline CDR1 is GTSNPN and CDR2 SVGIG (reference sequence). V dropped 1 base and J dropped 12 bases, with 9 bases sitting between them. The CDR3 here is CAWSERRTFF. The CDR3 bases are TGTGCCTGGAGTGAAAGGAGAACTTTCTTT.

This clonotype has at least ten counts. CDR3: CASSLGVGETQYF. Written as DNA, the CDR3 is TGTGCCAGCAGCCTGGGGGTGGGAGAGACCCAGTACTTC. V and J are TRBV6-1 and TRBJ2-5; D is tentatively TRBD1 or TRBD2 (5 bases each). The CDR3 sequence is 13 residues long. Germline V gives CDR1 MNHNS, CDR2 SASEGT. The germline V and J ends were trimmed by 6 bases and 4 bases, with 12 bases remaining between them.

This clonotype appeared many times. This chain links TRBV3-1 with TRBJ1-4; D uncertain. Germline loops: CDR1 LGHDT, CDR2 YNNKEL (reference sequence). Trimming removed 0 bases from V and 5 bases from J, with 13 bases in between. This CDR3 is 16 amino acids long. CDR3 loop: CASSQDALFSNEKLFF. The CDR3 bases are TGTGCCAGCAGCCAAGATGCGCTTTTCTCGAATGAAAAACTGTTTTTT.

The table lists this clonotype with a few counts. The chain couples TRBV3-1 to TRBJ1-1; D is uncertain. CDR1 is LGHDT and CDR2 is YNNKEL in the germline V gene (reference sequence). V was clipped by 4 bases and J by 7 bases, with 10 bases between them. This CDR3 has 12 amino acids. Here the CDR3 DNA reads TGTGCCAGCAGCCTAAGTGGGATTGAAGCTTTCTTT. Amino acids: CASSLSGIEAFF.

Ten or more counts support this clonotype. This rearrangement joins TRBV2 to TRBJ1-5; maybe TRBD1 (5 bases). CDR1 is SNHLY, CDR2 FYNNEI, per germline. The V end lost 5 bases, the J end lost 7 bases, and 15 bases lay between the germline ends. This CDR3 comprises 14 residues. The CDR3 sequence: CASSSQAAGQPQHF. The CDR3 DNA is TGTGCCAGCAGTTCACAGGCTGCAGGGCAGCCCCAGCATTTT. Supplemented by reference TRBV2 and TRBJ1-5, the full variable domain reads EPEVTQTPSHQVTQMGQEVILRCVPISNHLYFYWYRQILGQKVEFLVSFYNNEISEKSEIFDDQFSVERPDGSNFTLKIRSTKLEDSAMYFCASSSQAAGQPQHFGDGTRLSIL.

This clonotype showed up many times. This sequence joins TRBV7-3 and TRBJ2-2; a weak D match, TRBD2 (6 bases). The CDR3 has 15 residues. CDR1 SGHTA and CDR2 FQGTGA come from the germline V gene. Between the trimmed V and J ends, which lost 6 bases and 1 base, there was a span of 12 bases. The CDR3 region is CASSMEGMNTGELFF. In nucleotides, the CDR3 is TGTGCCAGCAGTATGGAGGGGATGAACACCGGGGAGCTGTTTTTT.

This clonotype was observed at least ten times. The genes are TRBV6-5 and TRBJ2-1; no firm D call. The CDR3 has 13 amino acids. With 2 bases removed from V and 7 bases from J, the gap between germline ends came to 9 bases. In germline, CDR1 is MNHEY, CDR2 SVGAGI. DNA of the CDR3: TGTGCCAGCAGTTACCCCCCCAGGAATGAGCAGTTCTTC. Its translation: CASSYPPRNEQFF.

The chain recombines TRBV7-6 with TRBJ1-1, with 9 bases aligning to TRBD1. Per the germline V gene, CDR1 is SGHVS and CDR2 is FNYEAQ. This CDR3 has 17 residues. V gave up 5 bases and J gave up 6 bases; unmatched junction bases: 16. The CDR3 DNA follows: TGTGCCAGCAGCCTGAACCTTCCGGGACAGGGTCTATCTGAAGCTTTCTTT. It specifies CASSLNLPGQGLSEAFF.

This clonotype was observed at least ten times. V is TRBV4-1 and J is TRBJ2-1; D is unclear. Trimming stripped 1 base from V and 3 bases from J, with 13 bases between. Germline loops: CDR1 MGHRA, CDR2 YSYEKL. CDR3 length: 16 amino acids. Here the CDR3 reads CASSQVEHPIYNEQFF. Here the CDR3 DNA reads TGCGCCAGCAGCCAAGTGGAACATCCAATCTACAATGAGCAGTTCTTC.

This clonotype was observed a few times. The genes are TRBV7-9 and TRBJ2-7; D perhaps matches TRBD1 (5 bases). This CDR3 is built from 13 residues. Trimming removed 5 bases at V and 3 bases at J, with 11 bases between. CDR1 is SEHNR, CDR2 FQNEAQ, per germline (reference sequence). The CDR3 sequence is CASSPLDNYEQYF. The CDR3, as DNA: TGTGCCAGCAGCCCCCTGGACAACTACGAGCAGTACTTC.

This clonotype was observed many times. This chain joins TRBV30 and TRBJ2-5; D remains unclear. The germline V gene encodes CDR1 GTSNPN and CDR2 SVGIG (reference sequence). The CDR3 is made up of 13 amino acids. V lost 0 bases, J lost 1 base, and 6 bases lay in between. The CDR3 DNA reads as TGTGCCTGGAGTGTACAGCTCCAAGAGACCCAGTACTTC. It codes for CAWSVQLQETQYF.

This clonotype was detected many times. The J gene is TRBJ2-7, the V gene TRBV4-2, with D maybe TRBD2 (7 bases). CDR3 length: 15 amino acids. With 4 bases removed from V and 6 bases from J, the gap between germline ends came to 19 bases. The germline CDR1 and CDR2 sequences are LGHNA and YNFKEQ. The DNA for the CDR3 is TGTGCCAGCAGCCCCACCGGGGGGCCGCAGGCCGAGCAGTACTTC. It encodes CASSPTGGPQAEQYF.

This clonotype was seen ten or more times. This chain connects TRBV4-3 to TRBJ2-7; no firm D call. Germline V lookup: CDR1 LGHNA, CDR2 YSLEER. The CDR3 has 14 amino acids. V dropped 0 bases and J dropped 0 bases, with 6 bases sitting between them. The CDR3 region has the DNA TGCGCCAGCAGCCAAGATAGGTTCTCCTACGAGCAGTACTTC. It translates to CASSQDRFSYEQYF.

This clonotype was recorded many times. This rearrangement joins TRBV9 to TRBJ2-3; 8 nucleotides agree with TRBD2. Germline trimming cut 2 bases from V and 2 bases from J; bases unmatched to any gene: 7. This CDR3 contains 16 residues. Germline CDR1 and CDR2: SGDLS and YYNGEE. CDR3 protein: CASSVRGREDTDTQYF. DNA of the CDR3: TGTGCCAGCAGCGTGAGAGGGCGGGAGGACACAGATACGCAGTATTTT.

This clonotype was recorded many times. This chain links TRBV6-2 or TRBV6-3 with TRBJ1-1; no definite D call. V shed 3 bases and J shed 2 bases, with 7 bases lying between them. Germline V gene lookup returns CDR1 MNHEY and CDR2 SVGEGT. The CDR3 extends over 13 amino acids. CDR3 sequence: CASSYAGNTEAFF. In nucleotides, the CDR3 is TGTGCCAGCAGTTATGCGGGAAACACTGAAGCTTTCTTT.

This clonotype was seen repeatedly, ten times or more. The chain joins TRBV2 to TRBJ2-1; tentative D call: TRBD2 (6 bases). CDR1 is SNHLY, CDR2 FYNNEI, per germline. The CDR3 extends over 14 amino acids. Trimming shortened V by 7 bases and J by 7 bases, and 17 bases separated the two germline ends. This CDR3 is CASTREEQANEQFF. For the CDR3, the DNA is TGTGCCAGCACCAGGGAGGAGCAGGCAAATGAGCAGTTCTTC.

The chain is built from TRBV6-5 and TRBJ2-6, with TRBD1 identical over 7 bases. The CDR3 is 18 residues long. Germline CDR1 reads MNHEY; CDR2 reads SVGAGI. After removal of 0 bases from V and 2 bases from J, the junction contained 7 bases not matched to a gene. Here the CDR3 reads CASSYSNRGRAGANVLTF. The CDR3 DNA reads TGTGCCAGCAGTTACTCGAACAGGGGAAGGGCTGGGGCCAACGTCCTGACTTTC.

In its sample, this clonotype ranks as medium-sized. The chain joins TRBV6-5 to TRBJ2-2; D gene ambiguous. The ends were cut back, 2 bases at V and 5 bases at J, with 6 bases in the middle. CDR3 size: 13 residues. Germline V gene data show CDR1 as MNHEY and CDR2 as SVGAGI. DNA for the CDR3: TGTGCCAGCAGTTACAAGGTTACCGGGGAGCTGTTTTTT. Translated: CASSYKVTGELFF.